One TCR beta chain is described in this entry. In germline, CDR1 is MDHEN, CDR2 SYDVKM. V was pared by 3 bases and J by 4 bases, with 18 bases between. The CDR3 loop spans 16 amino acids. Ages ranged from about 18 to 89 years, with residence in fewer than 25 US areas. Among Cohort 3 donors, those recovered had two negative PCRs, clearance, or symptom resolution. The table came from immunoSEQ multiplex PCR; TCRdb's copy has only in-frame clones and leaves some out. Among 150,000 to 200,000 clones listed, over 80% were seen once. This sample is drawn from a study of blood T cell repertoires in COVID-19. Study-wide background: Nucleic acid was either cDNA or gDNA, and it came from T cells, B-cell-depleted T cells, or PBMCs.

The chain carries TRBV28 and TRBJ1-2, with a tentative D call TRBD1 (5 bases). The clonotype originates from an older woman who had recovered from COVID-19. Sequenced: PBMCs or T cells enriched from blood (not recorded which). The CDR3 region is CASSFLRQYTSYGYTF. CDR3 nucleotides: TGTGCCAGCAGTTTCCTGAGACAGTACACCTCCTATGGCTACACCTTC.